The source of this T cell receptor beta chain is a study of identical twins. TCRdb re-analysed the 5' RACE reads in MiXCR, keeping a single row per CDR3 protein. The top ten clones hold about 1.6% of a sample with 500,000 to 650,000 distinct CDR3 sequences, 7% to 7.5% of them seen once. The junction had 9 bases not matched to a gene; V was cut back by 4 bases and J by 3 bases. The CDR3 extends over 16 amino acids. Germline CDR1 MGHRA, CDR2 YSYEKL. A further study also used this sample, focusing on yellow fever vaccine responses in identical twins.

The receptor comes from a woman under 30 in good health. The J gene is TRBJ1-5, the V gene TRBV4-1, with TRBD1 identical over 7 bases. The sequencing sample was made of PBMCs. The CDR3 loop is CASSLGGRGPNQPQHF. CDR3 DNA: TGCGCCAGCAGCCTCGGAGGAAGGGGGCCCAATCAGCCCCAGCATTTT.